This record looks at one T cell receptor (beta chain) sequence and its context. What it recognizes is unknown. This specimen comes from a study of blood T cells in healthy people across ages. Study-wide points: Older age went with lower TCR beta diversity per million T cells, in a roughly linear way.

CDR1 MGHDK and CDR2 SYGVNS come from the germline V gene. The CDR3 has 15 amino acids. V was pared by 4 bases and J by 2 bases, with 14 bases between. Through a sample-barcoded 5' primer and a J-beta primer mix, a second PCR was run for roughly 7 to 11 cycles. TCRdb ran MiXCR on the 5' RACE reads and lists one entry per CDR3 protein. Of about 800,000 distinct CDR3 sequences listed, just under 25% are singletons. The sample also formed part of further work on T cells of mothers and their children. Turning to that study: Overlap ran slightly, non-significantly higher for related than unrelated mother-child pairs.

This sequence was found in a boy younger than 18 in good health. This chain connects TRBV25-1 to TRBJ2-5; tentative D call: TRBD1 (5 bases). The sequenced material came from blood. CDR3 bases: TGTGCCAGCAGTGCGGTGGTACAGGCGCAAGAGACCCAGTACTTC. This gives the protein CASSAVVQAQETQYF. The whole variable domain, remainder taken from reference TRBV25-1 and TRBJ2-5, is EADIYQTPRYLVIGTGKKITLECSQTMGHDKMYWYQQDPGMELHLIHYSYGVNSTEKGDLSSESTVSRIRTEHFPLTLESARPSHTSQYLCASSAVVQAQETQYFGPGTRLLVL.